The present entry profiles one TCR beta chain with its context. The antigen is unknown. An end of the junction differs from the germline gene, which may be a read error. This entry is derived from a study of T cell repertoires in ileal Crohn's disease. Across the whole study: At surgery, about 36% of patients smoked, with median disease duration around 8 years. The study's findings and limits: Endoscopic recurrence occurred in every patient whose clonality exceeded 26.8%. Compared with CD4 T cells, sorted CD8 cells carried more expanded clones.

Measured with immunoSEQ multiplex PCR; TCRdb has only the in-frame clones, and not every one. Altogether roughly 28,000 clones are present, about 81% being singletons, with the ten largest covering around 5.4%. The CDR3 extends over 16 amino acids. The germline gives CDR1 SGHKS, CDR2 YYEKEE (reference sequence). This TCR was sampled from an adult with Crohn's disease. The gene calls are TRBV5-5 and TRBJ2-7; the match to TRBD2 covers 10 bases. The sequencing input was ileal tissue. The CDR3, as DNA: TGCGCCAGCAGCCAAGACCTCCTAGCGGGGGTCTACGAGCAGTACTTC. Translating it yields CASSQDLLAGVYEQYF.